This T cell receptor beta chain was sequenced in a study of early T cells in non-severe SARS-CoV-2 infection. Each CDR3 protein gets one entry after TCRdb re-called the 5' RACE reads with MiXCR. The profile shows tens of thousands of distinct CDR3 sequences, 8% to 11% of them singletons. V was cut by 6 bases and J by 5 bases, with 25 bases left in between. CDR3 length: 18 residues. Germline V lookup: CDR1 SGHVS, CDR2 FNYEAQ. The sample taken for sequencing was whole blood. J is TRBJ1-4 and V is TRBV7-6, with a weak D call TRBD1 (5 bases). This receptor was taken from an adult who was a healthcare worker with PCR-confirmed SARS-CoV-2 infection or an uninfected control (not recorded which). In DNA form, the CDR3 reads TGTGCCAGCAGTGCAAGCGCCGGGACCGTGAGGTTGAATGAAAAACTGTTTTTT. The encoded protein is CASSASAGTVRLNEKLFF.